This T cell receptor (beta chain) was captured by sequencing in a study of cytotoxic CD8 clonotypes in ibrutinib-treated CLL. Study-wide findings and caveats: Clonality was elevated at ibrutinib response and had returned toward baseline at progression.

V shed 6 bases, J shed 2 bases, and the junction held 4 bases outside the gene matches. This CDR3 comprises 14 residues. CDR1 and CDR2 (germline): MGHDK, SYGVNS. The assay was immunoSEQ multiplex PCR, and TCRdb's table has in-frame clones only and misses some. The sample contains more than 25,000 clones, about 80% of which appear only once. In the case of this clone: Its antigen is still unknown.

Sequencing used PBMCs, obtained after 36 months of ibrutinib treatment. The receptor's source is a human donor with chronic lymphocytic leukemia. The rearrangement links TRBV25-1 to TRBJ2-7, with 10 bases identical to TRBD1. In DNA form, the CDR3 reads TGTGCCAGCAGCCCCGGGACAGGGGCCTACGAGCAGTACTTC. It is translated as CASSPGTGAYEQYF.